This T cell receptor (beta chain) was identified during a study of blood T cell repertoires in COVID-19. Study at large: The cDNA or gDNA used as material had been derived from T cells, B-cell-depleted T cells, or PBMCs.

V was clipped by 5 bases and J by 8 bases; unmatched bases: 21. CDR1 and CDR2 from the germline V gene are LNHDA and SQIVND (reference sequence). This CDR3 spans 20 amino acids. Original processing methods: Amplifying reference gene primers gave estimates of nucleated cell counts. Data came from immunoSEQ multiplex PCR; TCRdb stores just in-frame clones and leaves some out. D and trimming come from the DNA, and the V and J calls and clone size come from that table. The data contain about 270,000 clones, approximately 89% of them singletons. The clonotype comes from a woman in her forties or fifties with acute or convalescent COVID-19. The J gene is TRBJ2-1, the V gene TRBV19; 13 bases agree with TRBD2. The sample consisted of peripheral blood. The CDR3 reads CASSPRTSGRAGYLLYEQFF. The CDR3 DNA is TGTGCCAGTAGTCCACGGACTAGCGGGAGAGCGGGGTACTTGTTATATGAGCAGTTCTTC.